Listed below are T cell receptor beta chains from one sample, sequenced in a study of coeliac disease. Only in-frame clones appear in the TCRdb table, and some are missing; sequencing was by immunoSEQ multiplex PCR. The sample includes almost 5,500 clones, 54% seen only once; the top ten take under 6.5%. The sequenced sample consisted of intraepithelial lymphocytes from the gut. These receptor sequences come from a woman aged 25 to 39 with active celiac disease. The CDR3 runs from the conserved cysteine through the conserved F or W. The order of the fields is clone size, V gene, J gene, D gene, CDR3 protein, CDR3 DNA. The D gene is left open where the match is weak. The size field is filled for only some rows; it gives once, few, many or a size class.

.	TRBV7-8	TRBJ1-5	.	CASSLNSLNQPQHF	TGTGCCAGCAGCTTAAACAGCCTCAATCAGCCCCAGCATTTT
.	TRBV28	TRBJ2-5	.	CASSLSSEIQETQYF	TGTGCCAGCAGTTTGAGTAGCGAGATCCAAGAGACCCAGTACTTC
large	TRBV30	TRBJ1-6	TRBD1	CAWSGTDNSPLHF	TGTGCCTGGTCCGGGACAGATAATTCACCCCTCCACTTT
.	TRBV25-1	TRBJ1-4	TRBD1	CASSAWTGGNEKLFF	TGTGCCAGCAGTGCCTGGACAGGGGGCAATGAAAAACTGTTTTTT
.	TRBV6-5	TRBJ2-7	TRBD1	CASSYTDRLYEQYF	TGTGCCAGCAGTTACACGGACAGGCTCTACGAGCAGTACTTC
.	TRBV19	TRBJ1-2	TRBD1	CVSRPDRGSYGYTF	TGTGTCTCCCGCCCGGACAGGGGAAGCTATGGCTACACCTTC
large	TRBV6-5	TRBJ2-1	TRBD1	CASSPGTGGTNEQFF	TGTGCCAGCAGCCCCGGGACAGGGGGCACGAATGAGCAGTTCTTC
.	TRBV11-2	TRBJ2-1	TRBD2	CASSSLAGGREQFF	TGTGCCAGCAGCTCGTTAGCGGGGGGGCGGGAGCAGTTCTTC
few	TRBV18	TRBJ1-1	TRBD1	CASSPPKMRGPNTEAFF	TGTGCCAGCTCACCACCGAAAATGAGGGGGCCGAACACTGAAGCTTTCTTT
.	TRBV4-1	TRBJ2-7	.	CASSQERLKGGGAYEQYF	TGCGCCAGCAGCCAAGAACGTCTAAAAGGAGGGGGCGCCTACGAGCAGTACTTC
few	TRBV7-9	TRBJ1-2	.	CASSPQGLIGYTF	TGTGCCAGCAGTCCGCAGGGTCTGATCGGCTACACCTTC
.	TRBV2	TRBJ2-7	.	CASYEEFLSSYEQYF	TGTGCCAGCTACGAGGAATTCCTGAGCTCCTACGAGCAGTACTTC
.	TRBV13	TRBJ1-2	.	CASSLGLAGSHGYTF	TGTGCCAGCAGCTTAGGCCTCGCAGGCTCCCATGGCTACACCTTC
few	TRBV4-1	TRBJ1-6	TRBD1	CASSQDTRQGASPLHF	TGCGCCAGCAGCCAAGATACTCGCCAGGGGGCTTCACCCCTCCACTTT
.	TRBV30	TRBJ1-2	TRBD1	CAGVGQVFLGYTF	TGTGCCGGGGTGGGACAGGTTTTCCTTGGCTACACCTTC
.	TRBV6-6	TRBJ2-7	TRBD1	CASSYRDRSYEQYF	TGTGCCAGCAGTTACCGGGACAGGTCCTACGAGCAGTACTTC
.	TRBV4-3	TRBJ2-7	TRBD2	CASSFRLAGAYEQYF	TGCGCCAGCAGCTTCAGACTAGCGGGGGCCTACGAGCAGTACTTC
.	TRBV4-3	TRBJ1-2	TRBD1	CASSQQAHRGGYTF	TGCGCCAGCAGCCAGCAAGCGCACAGGGGTGGCTACACCTTC
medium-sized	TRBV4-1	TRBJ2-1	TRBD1	CASSQGQGDEQFF	TGCGCCAGCAGCCAGGGCCAGGGGGATGAGCAGTTCTTC
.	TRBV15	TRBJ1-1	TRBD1	CATSRSGTGATEAFF	TGTGCCACCAGCAGATCGGGGACAGGGGCCACTGAAGCTTTCTTT
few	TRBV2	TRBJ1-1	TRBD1	CASREGQWVEAFF	TGTGCCAGCAGAGAGGGACAGTGGGTCGAAGCTTTCTTT
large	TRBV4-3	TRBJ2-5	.	CASSRLGETETQYF	TGCGCCAGCAGCCGTTTAGGAGAGACAGAGACCCAGTACTTC
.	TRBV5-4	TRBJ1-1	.	CASSWAVNTEAFF	TGTGCCAGCAGCTGGGCAGTGAACACTGAAGCTTTCTTT
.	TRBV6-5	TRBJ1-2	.	CASSYDRKYGYTF	TGTGCCAGCAGTTACGACAGAAAATATGGCTACACCTTC
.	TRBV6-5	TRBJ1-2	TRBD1	CASRLTMTGLSGYTF	TGTGCCAGCAGACTCACGATGACAGGGTTGAGTGGCTACACCTTC
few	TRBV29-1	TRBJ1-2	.	CSARQNNYGYTF	TGCAGCGCCCGACAGAATAACTATGGCTACACCTTC
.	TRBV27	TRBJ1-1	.	CASSLMRQSRRGRSEAFF	TGTGCCAGCAGTTTGATGAGGCAGAGCCGGCGTGGGAGATCTGAAGCTTTCTTT
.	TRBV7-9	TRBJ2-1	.	CASSLGRREQFF	TGTGCCAGCAGCTTAGGACGGAGGGAGCAGTTCTTC
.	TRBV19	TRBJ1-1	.	CASLQGSTEAFF	TGTGCCAGCCTACAGGGAAGTACTGAAGCTTTCTTT
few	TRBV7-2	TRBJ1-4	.	CASSFLAGEKKLFF	TGTGCCAGCAGCTTCCTTGCCGGGGAGAAAAAACTGTTTTTT
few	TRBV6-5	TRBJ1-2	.	CASSYPQIGDYGYTF	TGTGCCAGCAGTTACCCCCAGATCGGGGACTATGGCTACACCTTC
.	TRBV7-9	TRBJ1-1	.	CASSFQGSGYVDTEAFF	TGTGCCAGCAGCTTTCAGGGGAGTGGTTACGTGGACACTGAAGCTTTCTTT
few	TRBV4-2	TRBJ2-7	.	CASSQVLVRGNPPYEQYF	TGTGCCAGCAGCCAAGTGTTGGTACGGGGAAATCCTCCCTACGAGCAGTACTTC
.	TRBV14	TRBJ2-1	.	CASSYSRQVPYNEQFF	TGTGCCAGCAGCTATTCGCGCCAGGTCCCCTACAATGAGCAGTTCTTC
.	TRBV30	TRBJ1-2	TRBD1	CAWIRTGGNYGYTF	TGTGCCTGGATACGGACAGGGGGCAACTATGGCTACACCTTC
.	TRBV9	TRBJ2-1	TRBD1	CAIDPGQGSPEQFF	TGTGCCATAGACCCGGGACAGGGTTCTCCTGAGCAGTTCTTC
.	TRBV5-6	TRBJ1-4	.	CASSSGVTNEKLFF	TGTGCCAGCAGCTCGGGGGTGACTAATGAAAAACTGTTTTTT
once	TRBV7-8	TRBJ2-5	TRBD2	CASSLAGGTVLRETQYF	TGTGCCAGCAGTTTAGCGGGGGGGACGGTGTTACGAGAGACCCAGTACTTC
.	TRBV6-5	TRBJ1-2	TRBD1	CASSQLTGQGYTF	TGTGCCAGCAGTCAACTGACAGGGCAAGGCTACACCTTC
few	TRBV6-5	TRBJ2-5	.	CASREQGSETQYF	TGTGCCAGCAGAGAACAGGGTTCAGAGACCCAGTACTTC